The 12 T cell receptor beta chains below come from one sample, sequenced in a study of cytomegalovirus exposure and HLA in healthy donors. The repertoire was sequenced with immunoSEQ multiplex PCR; TCRdb's copy has only in-frame clones and lacks some. This sample yields over 150,000 clones, of which less than 90% are seen a single time; 5% to 7% belongs to the top ten. The sample taken for sequencing was PBMCs. The origin of the receptors is a woman aged 25 to 39 in good health and CMV-seronegative.

The chain is built from TRBV7-3 and TRBJ2-1; no clear D gene. V lost 2 bases and J lost 9, with 20 bases in between. Per germline, CDR1 SGHTA and CDR2 FQGTGA. The CDR3 totals 16 residues. CDR3 nucleotides: TGTGCCAGCAGCTTATTTTCCCCTGTTGTTGAGGCTGAGCAGTTCTTC. Amino acid sequence: CASSLFSPVVEAEQFF.

The gene calls are TRBV11-2 and TRBJ1-1, with D possibly TRBD1 on 5 matching bases. With 0 bases removed from V and 8 bases from J, the gap between germline ends came to 13 bases. The germline CDR1 and CDR2 sequences are SGHAT and FQNNGV. The CDR3 loop spans 14 amino acids. The CDR3 reads CASSLDGTRTEAFF. CDR3 nucleotides: TGTGCCAGCAGCTTAGATGGGACGAGGACCGAAGCTTTCTTT. Full variable domain (remainder filled in from reference TRBV11-2 and TRBJ1-1): EAGVAQSPRYKIIEKRQSVAFWCNPISGHATLYWYQQILGQGPKLLIQFQNNGVVDDSQLPKDRFSAERLKGVDSTLKIQPAKLEDSAVYLCASSLDGTRTEAFFGQGTRLTVV.

The chain combines TRBV6-4 with TRBJ2-1, with D tentatively TRBD2 (5 bases). This CDR3 has 14 amino acids. CDR1 and CDR2 (germline): MRHNA, SNTAGT. Between the trimmed V and J ends, which lost 5 bases and 7 bases, there was a span of 15 bases. CDR3 amino acids: CASSSDFDVNEQFF. The CDR3 nucleotides read TGTGCCAGCAGTTCGGACTTCGATGTGAATGAGCAGTTCTTC.

The V and J genes are TRBV4-1 and TRBJ2-2; TRBD2 is a possible D gene (5 bases). V was clipped by 4 bases and J by 2 bases, with 8 bases between them. The CDR3 spans 14 residues. Germline loops: CDR1 MGHRA, CDR2 YSYEKL. The chain's CDR3 is CASSLGLNTGELFF. CDR3 nucleotides: TGCGCCAGCAGCCTCGGACTTAACACCGGGGAGCTGTTTTTT.

This chain connects TRBV5-8 to TRBJ2-7; D not resolved. The CDR3 totals 15 residues. Germline loops: CDR1 SGHTS, CDR2 YDEGEE. Deletions cut 1 base from V and 0 bases from J, with 11 bases between. The CDR3 loop reads CASSLYLISSYEQYF. The CDR3 nucleotides read TGTGCCAGCAGCTTGTATCTGATTAGCTCCTACGAGCAGTACTTC.

With regard to this clone: Sequence at one end of the junction differs from germline and may be a read error. The same CDR3 also results from other DNA sequences found in this sample. The rearrangement links TRBV30 to TRBJ2-7, with 8 bases identical to TRBD1. Germline CDR1 is GTSNPN and CDR2 is SVGIG (reference sequence). The CDR3 length is 11 residues. This CDR3 reads CAGQGSYEQYF. In DNA, the CDR3 is TGTGCCGGACAGGGATCCTACGAGCAGTATTTC.

Concerning this clone itself: This sample includes further DNA sequences coding for the same CDR3. The chain uses TRBV28 and TRBJ2-3; D not certain. The germline V and J ends were trimmed by 4 bases and 3 bases, with 5 bases remaining between them. From germline, CDR1 is MDHEN and CDR2 SYDVKM. The CDR3 covers 12 residues. Here the CDR3 reads CASSSRTDTQYF. DNA of the CDR3: TGTGCCAGCAGTTCACGGACAGATACGCAGTATTTT.

This CDR3 is CASSPSYQETQYF. DNA for the CDR3: TGTGCCAGCAGCCCGTCGTACCAAGAGACCCAGTACTTC. This rearrangement joins TRBV11-1 to TRBJ2-5; no reliable D call. Germline assignment: CDR1 SGHAT and CDR2 FQDESV (reference sequence). The germline V and J ends were trimmed by 5 bases and 0 bases, with 7 bases remaining between them. This CDR3 has 13 residues.

The rearrangement joins TRBV7-8 to TRBJ1-5; D is uncertain. V was cut by 1 base and J by 3 bases, with 10 bases left in between. From germline, CDR1 is SGHVS and CDR2 FQNEAQ. This CDR3 spans 15 amino acids. In DNA form, the CDR3 reads TGTGCCAGCAGCTTAGACGGGTTTCCCAATCAGCCCCAGCATTTT. Amino acids: CASSLDGFPNQPQHF.

The chain recombines TRBV5-1 with TRBJ2-7; D is undetermined. The CDR3 is made up of 15 amino acids. Trimming shortened V by 3 bases and J by 1 base, and 14 bases separated the two germline ends. CDR1 is SGHRS and CDR2 is YFSETQ in the germline V gene. CDR3 sequence: CASSSAFSGSYEQYF. CDR3 in DNA: TGCGCCAGCAGCTCTGCCTTTTCGGGTTCCTACGAGCAGTACTTC.

This chain connects TRBV7-3 to TRBJ2-1; D is unclear. The CDR3 covers 16 residues. V lost 4 bases to trimming and J lost 0 bases, with 13 bases between them. CDR1 is SGHTA, CDR2 FQGTGA, per germline. The CDR3 here is CASSSFSRSSYNEQFF. Written as DNA, the CDR3 is TGTGCCAGCAGCTCCTTTAGTAGAAGCTCCTACAATGAGCAGTTCTTC.

The chain links TRBV5-1 to TRBJ2-2, with D unresolved. The CDR3 consists of 14 residues. Looked up from germline, CDR1 is SGHRS and CDR2 is YFSETQ. Trimming removed 5 bases at V and 0 bases at J, with 8 bases between. The CDR3 bases are TGCGCCAGCAGTCCTGACGCGAACACCGGGGAGCTGTTTTTT. It translates to CASSPDANTGELFF. The complete variable domain, with remaining parts taken from reference TRBV5-1 and TRBJ2-2, reads KAGVTQTPRYLIKTRGQQVTLSCSPISGHRSVSWYQQTPGQGLQFLFEYFSETQRNKGNFPGRFSGRQFSNSRSEMNVSTLELGDSALYLCASSPDANTGELFFGEGSRLTVL.